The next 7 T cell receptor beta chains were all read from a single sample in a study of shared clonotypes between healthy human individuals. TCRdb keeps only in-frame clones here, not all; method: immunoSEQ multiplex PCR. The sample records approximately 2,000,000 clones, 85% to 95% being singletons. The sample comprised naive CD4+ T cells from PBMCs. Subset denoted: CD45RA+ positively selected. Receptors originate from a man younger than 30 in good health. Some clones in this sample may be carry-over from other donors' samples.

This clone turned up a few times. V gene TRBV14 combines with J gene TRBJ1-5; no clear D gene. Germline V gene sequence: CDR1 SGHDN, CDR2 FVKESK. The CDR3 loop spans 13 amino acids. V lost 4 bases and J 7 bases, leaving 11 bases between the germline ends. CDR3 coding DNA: TGTGCCAGCAGCCCAACGGTGGGCCAGCCCCAGCATTTT. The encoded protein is CASSPTVGQPQHF.

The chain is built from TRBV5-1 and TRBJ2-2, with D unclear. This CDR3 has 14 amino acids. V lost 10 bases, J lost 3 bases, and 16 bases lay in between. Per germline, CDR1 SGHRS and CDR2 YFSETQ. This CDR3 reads CAGRTGPDTGELFF. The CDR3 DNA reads TGCGCCGGAAGGACCGGGCCAGACACCGGGGAGCTGTTTTTT.

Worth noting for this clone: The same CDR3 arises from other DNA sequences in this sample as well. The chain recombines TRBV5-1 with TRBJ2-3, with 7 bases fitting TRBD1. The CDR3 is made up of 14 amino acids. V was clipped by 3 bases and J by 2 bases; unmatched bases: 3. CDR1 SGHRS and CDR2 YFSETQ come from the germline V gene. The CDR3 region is CASSSQGITDTQYF. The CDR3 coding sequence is TGCGCCAGCAGCTCACAGGGGATCACAGATACGCAGTATTTT.

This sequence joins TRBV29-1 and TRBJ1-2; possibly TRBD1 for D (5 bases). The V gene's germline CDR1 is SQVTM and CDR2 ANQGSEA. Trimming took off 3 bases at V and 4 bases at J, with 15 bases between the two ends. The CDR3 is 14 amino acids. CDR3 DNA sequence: TGCAGCGTTGATGGCCCGAGGGACCTCTATGGCTACACCTTC. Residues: CSVDGPRDLYGYTF. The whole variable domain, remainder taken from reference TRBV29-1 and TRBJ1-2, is SAVISQKPSRDICQRGTSLTIQCQVDSQVTMMFWYRQQPGQSLTLIATANQGSEATYESGFVIDKFPISRPNLTFSTLTVSNMSPEDSSIYLCSVDGPRDLYGYTFGSGTRLTVV.

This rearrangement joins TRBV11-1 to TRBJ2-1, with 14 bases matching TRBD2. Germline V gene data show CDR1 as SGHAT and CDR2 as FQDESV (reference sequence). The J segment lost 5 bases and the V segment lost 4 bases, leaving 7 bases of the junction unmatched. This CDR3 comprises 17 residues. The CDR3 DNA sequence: TGTGCCAGCAGCTACCGACTAGCGGGAGGGCTTCACAATGAGCAGTTCTTC. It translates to CASSYRLAGGLHNEQFF.

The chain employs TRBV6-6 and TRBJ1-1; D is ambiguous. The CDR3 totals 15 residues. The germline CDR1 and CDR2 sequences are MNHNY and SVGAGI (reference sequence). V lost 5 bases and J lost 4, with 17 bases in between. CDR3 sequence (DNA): TGTGCCAGCAGTCCCCTGGCAGTCGGTTTCACTGAAGCTTTCTTT. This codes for CASSPLAVGFTEAFF.

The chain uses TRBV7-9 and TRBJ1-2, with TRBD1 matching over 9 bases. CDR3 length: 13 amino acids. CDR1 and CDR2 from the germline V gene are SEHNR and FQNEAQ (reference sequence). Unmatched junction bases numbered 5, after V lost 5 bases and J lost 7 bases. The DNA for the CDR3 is TGTGCCAGCAGCCCGACAGGGGGAGGTGGCTACACCTTC. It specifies CASSPTGGGGYTF. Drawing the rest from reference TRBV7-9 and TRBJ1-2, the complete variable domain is DTGVSQNPRHKITKRGQNVTFRCDPISEHNRLYWYRQTLGQGPEFLTYFQNEAQLEKSRLLSDRFSAERPKGSFSTLEIQRTEQGDSAMYLCASSPTGGGGYTFGSGTRLTVV.